This T cell receptor (beta chain) emerged from a study of T cells in Graves' hyperthyroidism and ophthalmopathy. This clonotype was recorded at least ten times. This CDR3 is built from 13 residues. Looked up from germline, CDR1 is SQVTM and CDR2 is ANQGSEA. V was cut by 0 bases and J by 2 bases, with 8 bases left in between. Every diagnosis used clinical symptoms, serum thyroxine and TRAb, thyroid ultrasound and orbital computed tomography. It was RNA transcripts that yielded the amplified TCR beta CDR3 regions. The HTBI primer set drove a first-round RT-PCR of the TCR CDR3. TCRdb itself ran the multiplex PCR reads through MiXCR, one entry per CDR3 protein. This table holds roughly 570,000 distinct CDR3 sequences, roughly 14% found once.

The specimen sequenced was blood. The genes are TRBV29-1 and TRBJ2-7, with D maybe TRBD1 (5 bases). The receptor's source is a woman aged 25 to 39 with Graves' hyperthyroidism. The CDR3 DNA sequence: TGCAGCGTTGAAGAACAGGACCCCTACGAGCAGTACTTC. This sequence encodes CSVEEQDPYEQYF.